This T cell receptor beta chain was documented in a study of cytomegalovirus exposure and HLA in healthy donors. A remark on this clone: Germline and junction disagree at one end, which may indicate a read error.

A multiplex PCR was run with 60 Vbeta primers and 13 Jbeta primers. Produced via immunoSEQ multiplex PCR; TCRdb's table is partial and in-frame only. Of 140,000 to 150,000 clones in the sample, over 60% were seen once. The CDR3 has 14 amino acids. CDR1 MGHRA and CDR2 YSYEKL come from the germline V gene. This receptor was identified in a man between 35 and 55 years old in good health and CMV-seronegative. Sequenced input: PBMCs. This rearrangement joins TRBV4-1 to TRBJ1-5; D unclear. Here the CDR3 reads CASSQDERNQPQNF. As DNA, the CDR3 is TGCGCCAGCAGCCAAGATGAGCGGAATCAGCCCCAGAATTTT.